The TCR beta chain under discussion was sequenced for a study of technical replicates of blood from a few donors. After removal of 5 bases from V and 4 bases from J, the junction contained 10 bases not matched to a gene. CDR1 and CDR2 (germline): SGHVS, FNYEAQ. The CDR3 is 15 amino acids. TCRdb's table, derived via immunoSEQ multiplex PCR, lists solely in-frame clones and lacks some. The repertoire consists of nearly 95,000 clones, with 90% to 97% occurring once and the leading ten covering roughly 0.36%. The V call is TRBV7-6, the J call TRBJ2-7; 8 bases agree with TRBD1. This receptor was identified in a human donor in good health. The sequenced material came from T cells isolated from PBMCs. CDR3 sequence: CASSREDRAPYEQYF. The CDR3 DNA is TGTGCCAGCAGCCGCGAGGACAGGGCACCGTACGAGCAGTACTTC.